The T cell receptor beta chain under discussion was sequenced for a study of OX40 agonist ivuxolimab in advanced cancers. Study overall: An agonistic human IgG2 monoclonal antibody against OX40 (CD134) was given. Patients were infused with ivuxolimab every 2 weeks at 0.01 to 10 mg/kg. Patients undergoing dose escalation presented with hepatocellular carcinoma, melanoma, renal cell or head and neck cancer.

Study-wide results and limits: With doses of 0.1-3.0 mg/kg, partial responders showed among the lowest clonal expansion.

This clone was seen a few times. Its cognate antigen is unknown. TCRdb's copy holds only in-frame clones and misses some; the assay was immunoSEQ multiplex PCR. The sample shows 67,000 or so clones, around 86% of them seen only once. This CDR3 has 14 residues. The V gene's germline CDR1 is SGHVS and CDR2 FNYEAQ. The J segment lost 2 bases and the V segment lost 5 bases, leaving 4 bases of the junction unmatched. The sample here was CD4+ or CD8+ T cells sorted from blood, taken in a trial of the OX40 agonist ivuxolimab. The sequence derives from an adult with an advanced solid tumor such as melanoma, head and neck, liver or kidney cancer. The chain couples TRBV7-6 to TRBJ2-7, with 9 bases that match TRBD1. Written as DNA, the CDR3 is TGTGCCAGCAGCGCCGGGACAGGGACCTACGAGCAGTACTTC. Its protein is CASSAGTGTYEQYF.